The entry that follows covers one T cell receptor (beta chain) sequence. This entry belongs to a study of technical replicates of blood from a few donors. This CDR3 contains 16 residues. Germline V gives CDR1 SNHLY, CDR2 FYNNEI. V shed 6 bases and J 5 bases; nucleotides not matched to a gene: 15. Using immunoSEQ multiplex PCR, the repertoire was profiled, and TCRdb retains in-frame clones only, with some absent. This sample yields 70,000 to 95,000 clones, of which over 85% are seen a single time; 0.24% belongs to the top ten. Sequencing used T cells isolated from PBMCs. This receptor was taken from a human donor in good health. The chain is built from TRBV2 and TRBJ2-5; 7 bases align to TRBD2. CDR3 nucleotides: TGTGCCAGCAGCCCCGCCCGGGGAGGGATAAGTGAGACCCAGTACTTC. It translates to CASSPARGGISETQYF.